This entry lists 32 T cell receptor beta chains sequenced from one sample in a study of graft-versus-host responses after intestinal transplantation. Their cognate antigens are unknown. The table came from immunoSEQ multiplex PCR; TCRdb's copy has only in-frame clones and leaves some out. The sample consists of tens of thousands of clones, approximately 94% of them appearing once. The sample here was unstimulated CD8+ T cells sorted from spleen or lymph node cells, taken before intestinal transplant. The origin of the receptors is a human donor who received an intestinal transplant.

CDR3 nucleotide sequence: TGTGCCAGCAGGTACGGCTCTGCTTCATTCTACTTC. This sequence encodes CASRYGSASFYF. This chain joins TRBV27 and TRBJ2-5; no clear D gene. The CDR3 has 12 residues. V gave up 6 bases and J gave up 14 bases, with 19 bases separating them. Germline V gene data show CDR1 as MNHEY and CDR2 as SMNVEV (reference sequence).

The genes are TRBV7-9 and TRBJ2-1; D is possibly TRBD1 (5 bases). In germline, CDR1 is SEHNR, CDR2 FQNEAQ (reference sequence). The CDR3 runs to 17 residues. Trimming removed 2 bases at V and 3 bases at J, with 17 bases between. CDR3 in amino acids: CASSLTVGGQGYNEQFF. The CDR3, as DNA: TGTGCCAGCAGCTTAACAGTGGGCGGCCAGGGCTACAATGAGCAGTTCTTC. Based on the CDR3 plus reference TRBV7-9 and TRBJ2-1, the full variable domain is DTGVSQNPRHKITKRGQNVTFRCDPISEHNRLYWYRQTLGQGPEFLTYFQNEAQLEKSRLLSDRFSAERPKGSFSTLEIQRTEQGDSAMYLCASSLTVGGQGYNEQFFGPGTRLTVL.

The chain employs TRBV6-5 and TRBJ1-1; TRBD1 is a possible D gene (6 bases). V gave up 0 bases and J gave up 7 bases, with 15 bases separating them. Germline loops: CDR1 MNHEY, CDR2 SVGAGI. CDR3 length: 15 amino acids. CDR3 nucleotide sequence: TGTGCCAGCAGTTACTCGAGTCCAGGGGCGATTGAAGCTTTCTTT. Translated, it gives CASSYSSPGAIEAFF.

This rearrangement joins TRBV28 to TRBJ2-7, with D perhaps TRBD1 (5 bases). This CDR3 has 17 amino acids. Germline CDR1 MDHEN, CDR2 SYDVKM. Trimming stripped 3 bases from V and 2 bases from J, with 20 bases between. The CDR3 here is CASSFRWVMDTPYEQYF. CDR3 nucleotide sequence: TGTGCCAGCAGTTTTAGGTGGGTAATGGACACCCCCTACGAGCAGTACTTC.

CDR3: CASNQYSEVETQYF. The DNA of the CDR3 is TGTGCCAGCAACCAGTACAGTGAGGTGGAGACCCAGTACTTC. This chain links TRBV6-1 with TRBJ2-5; D not resolved. The CDR3 totals 14 residues. Germline CDR1 reads MNHNS; CDR2 reads SASEGT. With 7 bases removed from V and 5 bases from J, the gap between germline ends came to 17 bases.

The gene calls are TRBV15 and TRBJ2-2; no clear D. V lost 3 bases, J lost 0 bases, and 11 bases lay in between. Germline CDR1 reads LNHNV; CDR2 reads YYDKDF (reference sequence). The CDR3 is made up of 16 amino acids. The CDR3 DNA sequence: TGTGCCACCAGCAGGGGTCCGGGCGCGAACACCGGGGAGCTGTTTTTT. It is translated as CATSRGPGANTGELFF. Variable domain in full (rest from reference TRBV15 and TRBJ2-2): DAMVIQNPRYQVTQFGKPVTLSCSQTLNHNVMYWYQQKSSQAPKLLFHYYDKDFNNEADTPDNFQSRRPNTSFCFLDIRSPGLGDTAMYLCATSRGPGANTGELFFGEGSRLTVL.

V is TRBV9 and J is TRBJ2-7; 7 bases map to TRBD1. The CDR3 covers 16 residues. With 0 bases clipped from V and 0 bases from J, the junction kept 6 bases outside the gene matches. CDR1 is SGDLS, CDR2 YYNGEE, per germline. In DNA form, the CDR3 reads TGTGCCAGCAGCGTAGAGGGGGCAGGTCGCTCCTACGAGCAGTACTTC. Protein: CASSVEGAGRSYEQYF.

A few counts support this clone. This chain links TRBV6-5 with TRBJ2-1; tentatively, D is TRBD2 (6 bases). In germline, CDR1 is MNHEY, CDR2 SVGAGI. The CDR3 length is 15 residues. Deletions cut 2 bases from V and 10 bases from J, with 18 bases between. Here the CDR3 reads CASSYRDGSLPEQFF. CDR3 DNA sequence: TGTGCCAGCAGTTACCGGGACGGGAGCCTTCCAGAGCAGTTCTTC.

The rearrangement links TRBV5-6 to TRBJ2-5; D remains ambiguous. The J call is doubtful: the DNA matches TRBJ2-7 better. The CDR3 runs 14 residues. Per the germline V gene, CDR1 is SGHDT and CDR2 is YYEEEE. This chain's CDR3 is CASTLTENAYEQYF. The DNA of the CDR3 is TGTGCCAGCACCCTTACAGAAAATGCCTACGAGCAGTACTTC.

This chain links TRBV13 with TRBJ2-5, with a possible D match to TRBD1 (5 bases). The ends were cut back, 4 bases at V and 2 bases at J, with 17 bases in the middle. This CDR3 comprises 16 residues. The germline CDR1 and CDR2 sequences are PRHDT and FYEKMQ (reference sequence). The CDR3 protein is CASSSGPPKVQETQYF. DNA of the CDR3: TGTGCCAGCAGCTCAGGGCCCCCAAAGGTACAAGAGACCCAGTACTTC.

CDR3 region: CASSLGQLLISGANVLTF. The CDR3 DNA is TGTGCCAGCAGCTTGGGACAGCTTTTAATCTCTGGGGCCAACGTCCTGACTTTC. This chain uses TRBV5-6 with TRBJ2-6; the D gene is possibly TRBD1 (5 bases). Germline V gene sequence: CDR1 SGHDT, CDR2 YYEEEE. V was shortened by 0 bases and J by 0 bases, with 13 bases between the two germline ends. CDR3 length: 18 amino acids. Full variable domain (remainder filled in from reference TRBV5-6 and TRBJ2-6): DAGVTQSPTHLIKTRGQQVTLRCSPKSGHDTVSWYQQALGQGPQFIFQYYEEEERQRGNFPDRFSGHQFPNYSSELNVNALLLGDSALYLCASSLGQLLISGANVLTFGAGSRLTVL.

The table lists this clone with a count of one. This chain connects TRBV19 to TRBJ2-6, with TRBD1 matching 7 bases. Germline lookup yields CDR1 LNHDA and CDR2 SQIVND (reference sequence). This CDR3 spans 14 amino acids. V lost 6 bases and J lost 2; bases outside the gene matches: 1. The CDR3 nucleotides read TGTGCCAGTAGAGACAGGGCTGGGGCCAACGTCCTGACTTTC. The encoded protein is CASRDRAGANVLTF.

As for this clone: A junction boundary mismatches the germline segment, possibly from a read error. This chain links TRBV18 with TRBJ2-1, with D possibly being TRBD2 (6 bases). Germline V gene sequence: CDR1 KGHSH, CDR2 LQKENI. The CDR3 has 12 amino acids. The CDR3 DNA follows: TGTGCCAGCTCACCGATGGACTATGAGCGGTTCTTC. Encoded protein: CASSPMDYERFF. Variable domain in full (rest from reference TRBV18 and TRBJ2-1): NAGVMQNPRHLVRRRGQEARLRCSPMKGHSHVYWYRQLPEEGLKFMVYLQKENIIDESGMPKERFSAEFPKEGPSILRIQQVVRGDSAAYFCASSPMDYERFFGPGTRLTVL.

The chain links TRBV19 to TRBJ1-2, with D possibly being TRBD1 (5 bases). The CDR3 runs to 12 residues. Germline CDR1 LNHDA, CDR2 SQIVND (reference sequence). Deletions cut 10 bases from V and 5 bases from J, with 14 bases between. The CDR3 reads CATVQGWYGYTF. CDR3 bases: TGTGCCACCGTTCAGGGTTGGTATGGCTACACCTTC.

This CDR3 reads CASSNPAGLYNEQFF. The DNA of the CDR3 is TGTGCCAGCAGCAATCCGGCAGGGCTCTACAATGAGCAGTTCTTC. The chain recombines TRBV7-6 with TRBJ2-1, with TRBD1 as a possible D gene (5 bases). The CDR3 consists of 15 residues. Trimming shortened V by 5 bases and J by 3 bases, and 14 bases separated the two germline ends. The V gene's germline CDR1 is SGHVS and CDR2 FNYEAQ.

The V and J genes are TRBV27 and TRBJ1-6; 11 bases are a match to TRBD1. CDR1 is MNHEY and CDR2 is SMNVEV in the germline V gene (reference sequence). The CDR3 totals 15 residues. J was trimmed by 9 bases and V by 4 bases; bases with no gene match: 5. The CDR3 loop reads CASSWTGGWSSPLHF. The CDR3 DNA reads TGTGCCAGCAGTTGGACAGGGGGCTGGAGTTCACCCCTCCACTTT.

V and J are TRBV7-3 and TRBJ2-7; no reliable D call. Germline lookup yields CDR1 SGHTA and CDR2 FQGTGA. The CDR3 contains 12 residues. V lost 4 bases and J 4 bases, leaving 8 bases between the germline ends. The CDR3 DNA follows: TGTGCCAGCAGCTCGACTTTGTACGAGCAGTACTTC. Protein product: CASSSTLYEQYF.

The chain carries TRBV7-8 and TRBJ1-5; tentatively, D is TRBD1 (6 bases). Trimming removed 5 bases at V and 0 bases at J, with 11 bases between. CDR3 length equals 15 residues. Germline V gene lookup returns CDR1 SGHVS and CDR2 FQNEAQ. CDR3 DNA: TGTGCCAGCAGCGTACAGGGATATAGCAATCAGCCCCAGCATTTT. Residues: CASSVQGYSNQPQHF.

The chain couples TRBV5-6 to TRBJ2-6; no clear D gene. Trimming removed 0 bases from V and 4 bases from J, with 8 bases in between. The CDR3 is 15 residues long. In germline, CDR1 is SGHDT, CDR2 YYEEEE. CDR3 bases: TGTGCCAGCAGCTTGGTCGGCTCCGGGGCCAACGTCCTGACTTTC. This codes for CASSLVGSGANVLTF.

This rearrangement joins TRBV13 to TRBJ2-5; 7 positions agree with TRBD1. V trimming: 1 base; J trimming: 5 bases; junction bases outside the gene matches: 1. This CDR3 is 13 amino acids long. The germline CDR1 and CDR2 sequences are PRHDT and FYEKMQ (reference sequence). The CDR3 spells CASSLVGGETQYF. DNA for the CDR3: TGTGCCAGCAGCTTAGTAGGGGGCGAGACCCAGTACTTC. Drawing the rest from reference TRBV13 and TRBJ2-5, the complete variable domain is AAGVIQSPRHLIKEKRETATLKCYPIPRHDTVYWYQQGPGQDPQFLISFYEKMQSDKGSIPDRFSAQQFSDYHSELNMSSLELGDSALYFCASSLVGGETQYFGPGTRLLVL.

This clone was recorded once. V gene TRBV7-9 combines with J gene TRBJ2-4, with 7 bases matching TRBD1. The germline gives CDR1 SEHNR, CDR2 FQNEAQ (reference sequence). The CDR3 runs 14 residues. The V segment lost 7 bases and the J segment 1 base; nucleotides outside the gene matches: 4. The CDR3 spells CASTQQGAKNIQYF. CDR3 DNA sequence: TGTGCCAGCACTCAACAGGGGGCCAAAAACATTCAGTACTTC.

The chain uses TRBV7-9 and TRBJ1-5, with D hard to call. The germline V and J ends were trimmed by 4 bases and 3 bases, with 10 bases remaining between them. Germline values: CDR1 SEHNR, CDR2 FQNEAQ (reference sequence). The CDR3 is 14 amino acids. CDR3 protein: CASSSTGPNQPQHF. DNA for the CDR3: TGTGCCAGCAGCTCCACGGGTCCCAATCAGCCCCAGCATTTT.

This clone occurred once. The chain carries TRBV5-1 and TRBJ2-1; no reliable D call. V shed 0 bases and J shed 10 bases, with 20 bases lying between them. The V gene's germline CDR1 is SGHRS and CDR2 YFSETQ. The CDR3 contains 16 residues. DNA for the CDR3: TGCGCCAGCAGCTTGGCCGTCGGTCTCTACCTCTGGGAGCAGTTCTTC. Its translation: CASSLAVGLYLWEQFF.

In DNA form, the CDR3 reads TGCAGCGTTGAGATAGAGACCCAGTACTTC. Residues: CSVEIETQYF. The genes are TRBV29-1 and TRBJ2-5; D remains unclear. Trimming stripped 3 bases from V and 4 bases from J, with 3 bases between. This CDR3 spans 10 amino acids. Germline V lookup: CDR1 SQVTM, CDR2 ANQGSEA.

This chain's CDR3 is CASSRDRDTDTDTQYF. CDR3 DNA sequence: TGTGCCAGCAGCCGAGACCGGGACACCGACACAGATACGCAGTATTTT. The chain carries TRBV7-2 and TRBJ2-3, with D perhaps TRBD1 (6 bases). Trimming stripped 5 bases from V and 2 bases from J, with 17 bases between. The germline V gene encodes CDR1 SGHTA and CDR2 FQGNSA. The length of the CDR3 is 16 residues.

As to this clone: Within the sample, other DNA sequences also encode this same CDR3. The chain carries TRBV27 and TRBJ1-2, with D unclear. There are 17 residues in the CDR3. V was pared by 0 bases and J by 7 bases, with 21 bases between. Germline CDR1 MNHEY, CDR2 SMNVEV (reference sequence). CDR3 bases: TGTGCCAGCAGTTTATCGAACCCTCCCTTAGGCGAGGGTGGCTACACCTTC. Its translation: CASSLSNPPLGEGGYTF.

The gene calls are TRBV28 and TRBJ2-1; possibly TRBD2 for D (5 bases). The germline V and J ends were trimmed by 3 bases and 3 bases, with 6 bases remaining between them. CDR1 MDHEN and CDR2 SYDVKM come from the germline V gene. The CDR3 covers 13 residues. This CDR3 is CASSFTSYNEQFF. CDR3 DNA: TGTGCCAGCAGTTTTACTAGCTACAATGAGCAGTTCTTC. The whole variable domain, filled in from reference TRBV28 and TRBJ2-1, reads DVKVTQSSRYLVKRTGEKVFLECVQDMDHENMFWYRQDPGLGLRLIYFSYDVKMKEKGDIPEGYSVSREKKERFSLILESASTNQTSMYLCASSFTSYNEQFFGPGTRLTVL.

The genes are TRBV7-3 and TRBJ1-2; possibly TRBD1 for D (5 bases). The V gene's germline CDR1 is SGHTA and CDR2 FQGTGA. Trimming removed 2 bases at V and 8 bases at J, with 12 bases between. The CDR3 length is 13 residues. The CDR3 DNA follows: TGTGCCAGCAGCTTATCTGGGGGAAGCGGCTACACCTTC. Protein: CASSLSGGSGYTF.

The gene calls are TRBV27 and TRBJ1-1, with no clear D. The V end was cut by 3 bases, the J end by 1 base, with 6 bases between. Germline V gives CDR1 MNHEY, CDR2 SMNVEV (reference sequence). CDR3 size: 13 residues. The CDR3 coding sequence is TGTGCCAGCAGTTTTCGGAAGAACACTGAAGCTTTCTTT. This sequence encodes CASSFRKNTEAFF.

This rearrangement joins TRBV27 to TRBJ2-7; no definite D call. Trimming took 6 bases from V and 0 from J, leaving 15 bases between them. Germline V gene lookup returns CDR1 MNHEY and CDR2 SMNVEV (reference sequence). This CDR3 spans 15 amino acids. This CDR3 reads CASRPQAALSYEQYF. The DNA of the CDR3 is TGTGCCAGCAGACCCCAAGCCGCCCTCTCCTACGAGCAGTACTTC.

This rearrangement joins TRBV9 to TRBJ2-3; D is unresolved. Germline V lookup: CDR1 SGDLS, CDR2 YYNGEE. This CDR3 contains 12 residues. Between the trimmed V and J ends, which lost 4 bases and 7 bases, there was a span of 10 bases. The CDR3 DNA sequence: TGTGCCAGCAGCCCGCGATCGAATACGCAGTATTTT. It codes for CASSPRSNTQYF.

J is TRBJ2-1 and V is TRBV28; D unclear. V was trimmed by 4 bases and J by 7 bases, leaving 17 bases between them. The CDR3 length is 15 residues. Per germline, CDR1 MDHEN and CDR2 SYDVKM. The CDR3 DNA reads TGTGCCAGCAGTTCCCTACCGGACCTACCTAATGAGCAGTTCTTC. The encoded protein is CASSSLPDLPNEQFF.